This entry describes one T cell receptor (beta chain). This clonotype came up many times. The specificity of this receptor is unknown. Base quality data are lacking; no much larger clone is found one base away. This sample is part of a study of T cells in Graves' hyperthyroidism and ophthalmopathy (dated by TCRdb to between 2018 and 2021). Context from the whole study: Peripheral blood was sampled at the time of initial diagnosis, prior to any treatment. The roughly 90 discovery patients were divided at random into training and test sets in a 7:3 ratio. Once sampling was done, hyperthyroidism patients were given methimazole at a starting dose of 30 mg daily, whereas ophthalmopathy patients were given high-dose intravenous methylprednisolone. An independent validation cohort of under 20 hyperthyroidism patients and 15 or so patients who later progressed to ophthalmopathy tested prospective prediction of ophthalmopathy. In addition, the study compared T-cell repertoires in thyroid tissue and in blood from about 6 Graves' hyperthyroidism patients. The paper describes TCR Vbeta CDR3 sequencing of around 130 peripheral blood samples, made up of roughly 45 ophthalmopathy patients, approximately 76 hyperthyroidism patients and 17 progressor patients. A discovery cohort of about 95 patients, roughly 43 with Graves' ophthalmopathy and about 58 with stable Graves' hyperthyroidism, was used to find distinguishing TCR V-J signatures. Results the study describes overall, beyond this receptor: In validation, progression to ophthalmopathy was predicted by the model with around 71% sensitivity and roughly 72% specificity, a median of approximately 7.1 months before onset. Blood samples also contained most of the expanded thyroid clonotypes (frequency above 0.001), which suggests that blood repertoires may reflect thyroid immune responses. Sample size was not statistically predetermined, and blinding of investigators to group allocation was not performed. A model built on a 13 V-J signature distinguished ophthalmopathy from stable hyperthyroidism, reaching roughly 88% sensitivity and under 84% specificity in cross-validation and 80%/75% in testing.

The CDR3 starts with the cysteine, ends with the phenylalanine, and has 16 residues. Of the read, only the CDR3 DNA is kept; its 48 bases are in frame from base 1. As encoded in the germline V gene, CDR1 is MNHNS while CDR2 is SASEGT. V and J are truncated by 6 bases and 1 base respectively, leaving an intervening sequence of 18 bases. TCR beta CDR3 regions were amplified from RNA transcripts. A first-round RT-PCR of the TCR CDR3 used the HTBI primer set with the Qiagen OneStep RT-PCR kit. A second multiplex PCR round built the libraries, followed by size selection and purification. The libraries were sequenced on an Illumina HiSeq2000 using paired-end 100 bp reads. The original pipeline was this. SOAPnuke was used to process the raw data, with reads discarded if the reads contained adapters or uncalled bases, had a mean Phred below 15, or lacked an exact constant-primer or identifier match. High-quality paired reads were merged using COPE v1.2.5, and each unique nucleotide sequence was defined as a clonotype. MiTCR v1.1 was used to align clonotypes to the IMGT TRBV, TRBD and TRBJ reference segments. The analysis was restricted to V-J combinations with a frequency above 0.0001, which together covered 99% to 99.2% of the repertoires. A TCS score was defined as the ratio of F50 (clonal expansion) to E x V (chaos), with BLOSUM62-based TCRdist applied between CDR3 peptides within each V-J. Welch's t-statistics and random forest reduced roughly 530 V-J features to 13, which were used in a naive Bayes classifier (R e1071). The public reads were reprocessed in TCRdb via fastp at Q25 and MiXCR, keeping in-frame beta chains. Every entry covers one CDR3 protein and lists the most common genes and DNA from its rows. TCRdb's processing, not the authors', yielded these V and J calls. This sample gives 650,000 to 750,000 distinct CDR3 sequences in total; 14% of them show up just once. The ten largest clones take up roughly 10% of the sample.

Stable Graves' hyperthyroidism was defined as the absence of progression to ophthalmopathy over 18 months of follow-up. Hyperthyroidism patients were newly diagnosed, had a disease duration of under 2 months, and were aged 18 to 65 years. Exclusion was applied to patients with uncontrolled infections, other autoimmune diseases, pregnancy or lactation. Diagnoses were based on clinical symptoms, serum thyroxine and TRAb, thyroid ultrasound and orbital computed tomography. PBMCs were isolated from 10 ml of fresh peripheral blood by Ficoll-Paque density gradient centrifugation. Total RNA was extracted using Trizol reagent, and RNA quality was assessed on an Agilent 2100 Bioanalyzer.

The V and J segments used are TRBV6-1 and TRBJ2-5, with the D assignment possibly TRBD1 or TRBD2, given 6 matching bases for each. Sequences were obtained from blood. The TCR was taken from a woman aged 18-30 years with Graves' hyperthyroidism. Read as DNA, the sequence is TGTGCCAGCAGCAGAACCGCCGGGGGCTTCCAAGAGACCCAGTACTTC. Its protein product is CASSRTAGGFQETQYF.